The 19 T cell receptor beta chains below were found in one sample sequenced in a study of OX40 agonist ivuxolimab in advanced cancers. The method was immunoSEQ multiplex PCR; TCRdb's version includes in-frame clones alone and lacks a portion of them. The repertoire has about 31,000 clones, about nine tenths of them found once; the top ten carry around 39%. The sequenced sample was CD4+ or CD8+ T cells sorted from blood, obtained in a trial of the OX40 agonist ivuxolimab. The receptors derive from an adult with an advanced solid tumor such as melanoma, head and neck, liver or kidney cancer.

The CDR3 coding sequence is TGTGCCAGCAGTATCGGCGGGAGTGGCACAGATACGCAGTATTTT. It translates to CASSIGGSGTDTQYF. V gene TRBV6-4 combines with J gene TRBJ2-3, with 7 bases aligning to TRBD2. Looked up from germline, CDR1 is MRHNA and CDR2 is SNTAGT. V was pared by 5 bases and J by 1 base, with 6 bases of the junction left unmatched. This CDR3 is 15 amino acids long.

This chain joins TRBV6-1 and TRBJ2-5; D ambiguous. This CDR3 region has 11 residues. Germline lookup yields CDR1 MNHNS and CDR2 SASEGT. V lost 6 bases to trimming and J lost 2 bases, with 4 bases between them. As DNA, the CDR3 is TGTGCCAGCAGGGGACAAGAGACCCAGTACTTC. Its protein product is CASRGQETQYF.

The rearrangement joins TRBV6-1 to TRBJ1-3; D gene ambiguous. Germline values: CDR1 MNHNS, CDR2 SASEGT. CDR3 length: 15 amino acids. V was clipped by 3 bases and J by 1 base, with 10 bases between them. CDR3 bases: TGTGCCAGCAGTGACTCGGTGGGGTCTGGAAACACCATATATTTT. Translated: CASSDSVGSGNTIYF.

The chain recombines TRBV28 with TRBJ1-5, with D hard to call. The germline gives CDR1 MDHEN, CDR2 SYDVKM. Trimming stripped 6 bases from V and 1 base from J, with 10 bases between. The CDR3 runs to 14 residues. The CDR3 loop reads CASRSQISNQPQHF. The CDR3 DNA sequence: TGTGCCAGCAGATCCCAGATAAGCAATCAGCCCCAGCATTTT.

The chain employs TRBV4-1 and TRBJ2-7, with TRBD2 matching 9 bases. The CDR3 length is 16 residues. CDR1 and CDR2 from the germline V gene are MGHRA and YSYEKL. After removal of 0 bases from V and 3 bases from J, the junction contained 6 bases not matched to a gene. CDR3 amino acids: CASSQDVASGNYEQYF. The DNA for the CDR3 is TGCGCCAGCAGCCAAGATGTGGCTAGCGGGAACTACGAGCAGTACTTC.

This clone was counted once. This rearrangement joins TRBV4-3 to TRBJ2-5; 9 nucleotides agree with TRBD1. Judging by the DNA end, TRBJ2-7 fits better; the J call may be wrong. This CDR3 region has 15 residues. Germline CDR1 reads LGHNA; CDR2 reads YSLEER. In DNA, the CDR3 is TGCGCCAGCAGCCAAGGACAGGGGGGCGCCTACGAGCAGTACTTC. Translation: CASSQGQGGAYEQYF.

This clone came up a few times. The gene calls are TRBV11-3 and TRBJ2-2, with D possibly matching TRBD1 (6 bases). CDR3 length: 14 amino acids. CDR1 and CDR2 (germline): SGHNT, YENEEA. Trimming took off 5 bases at V and 5 bases at J, with 12 bases between the two ends. The CDR3 here is CASSERGKTGELFF. Written as DNA, the CDR3 is TGTGCCAGCAGCGAAAGGGGGAAGACCGGGGAGCTGTTTTTT. Drawing the rest from reference TRBV11-3 and TRBJ2-2, the complete variable domain is EAGVVQSPRYKIIEKKQPVAFWCNPISGHNTLYWYLQNLGQGPELLIRYENEEAVDDSQLPKDRFSAERLKGVDSTLKIQPAELGDSAVYLCASSERGKTGELFFGEGSRLTVL.

The chain joins TRBV9 to TRBJ2-7; D ambiguous. The germline CDR1 and CDR2 sequences are SGDLS and YYNGEE. This CDR3 spans 13 amino acids. Trimming took off 3 bases at V and 2 bases at J, with 9 bases between the two ends. The CDR3 loop is CASSGAPAYEQYF. Here the CDR3 DNA reads TGTGCCAGCAGCGGCGCTCCCGCCTACGAGCAGTACTTC. Based on the CDR3 plus reference TRBV9 and TRBJ2-7, the full variable domain is DSGVTQTPKHLITATGQRVTLRCSPRSGDLSVYWYQQSLDQGLQFLIQYYNGEERAKGNILERFSAQQFPDLHSELNLSSLELGDSALYFCASSGAPAYEQYFGPGTRLTVT.

The chain couples TRBV10-3 to TRBJ2-7; 12 nucleotides agree with TRBD1. V lost 5 bases, J lost 7 bases, and 15 bases stayed unmatched. Germline lookup yields CDR1 ENHRY and CDR2 SYGVKD. The CDR3 covers 17 residues. This chain's CDR3 is CAISPLTTGQGAGEQYF. For the CDR3, the DNA is TGTGCCATCAGTCCTCTTACGACGGGACAGGGGGCGGGGGAGCAGTACTTC.

J is TRBJ2-3 and V is TRBV6-5; D is unresolved. Germline assignment: CDR1 MNHEY and CDR2 SVGAGI. This CDR3 region has 12 residues. V lost 8 bases, J lost 2 bases, and 8 bases lay in between. CDR3 bases: TGTGCCAGCGGCCAAAACACAGATACGCAGTATTTT. It translates to CASGQNTDTQYF.

The chain joins TRBV27 to TRBJ2-5; TRBD1 matches at 7 bases. CDR1 and CDR2 from the germline V gene are MNHEY and SMNVEV (reference sequence). J was trimmed by 5 bases and V by 7 bases; bases with no gene match: 10. This CDR3 comprises 14 residues. Written as DNA, the CDR3 is TGTGCCAGCAATAACAGGGGCTTCGAGGAGACCCAGTACTTC. This gives the protein CASNNRGFEETQYF.

The chain couples TRBV6-1 to TRBJ2-7; possibly TRBD1 or TRBD2 for D (5 bases each). The CDR3 extends over 15 amino acids. Per germline, CDR1 MNHNS and CDR2 SASEGT. Trimming stripped 2 bases from V and 0 bases from J, with 11 bases between. The CDR3 region is CASSEWAGSSYEQYF. The CDR3 region has the DNA TGTGCCAGCAGTGAATGGGCAGGGAGCTCCTACGAGCAGTACTTC.

V is TRBV7-9 and J is TRBJ2-3; D assignment may be TRBD1 or TRBD2 (5 bases each). CDR3 length equals 18 residues. The germline V gene has CDR1 SEHNR and CDR2 FQNEAQ (reference sequence). The V end was cut by 5 bases, the J end by 3 bases, with 24 bases between. CDR3 residues: CASSPEGGRGVPTDTQYF. Here the CDR3 DNA reads TGTGCCAGCAGCCCAGAAGGTGGGAGAGGGGTCCCAACAGATACGCAGTATTTT. Full variable domain (remainder filled in from reference TRBV7-9 and TRBJ2-3): DTGVSQNPRHKITKRGQNVTFRCDPISEHNRLYWYRQTLGQGPEFLTYFQNEAQLEKSRLLSDRFSAERPKGSFSTLEIQRTEQGDSAMYLCASSPEGGRGVPTDTQYFGPGTRLTVL.

CDR3 bases: TGCAGCGTTGTTTCATCCCACCCTGGTGTCCATGGGACCCAGTACTTC. Residues: CSVVSSHPGVHGTQYF. The chain joins TRBV29-1 to TRBJ2-5; the D is unclear. CDR3 length: 16 amino acids. Germline V gene lookup returns CDR1 SQVTM and CDR2 ANQGSEA. Trimming took off 4 bases at V and 7 bases at J, with 25 bases between the two ends.

This clone was observed a single time. CDR3 amino acids: CASSSRQGKLEQYF. The CDR3 bases are TGTGCCAGCAGTTCGAGACAGGGAAAGTTGGAGCAGTACTTC. The J gene is TRBJ2-7, the V gene TRBV28; 7 positions match TRBD1. J gave up 7 bases and V 4 bases, and 10 bases lay outside the gene matches. The CDR3 spans 14 residues. Germline values: CDR1 MDHEN, CDR2 SYDVKM.

This chain connects TRBV28 to TRBJ2-5, with D perhaps TRBD2 (5 bases). The V end lost 1 base, the J end lost 2 bases, and 23 bases lay between the germline ends. Germline CDR1 is MDHEN and CDR2 is SYDVKM. This CDR3 spans 19 amino acids. The DNA of the CDR3 is TGTGCCAGCAGTTTATCCCTAGCTGAGTCGGTTTTAGTACAAGAGACCCAGTACTTC. The encoded protein is CASSLSLAESVLVQETQYF. The variable domain in full, with the rest retrieved from reference TRBV28 and TRBJ2-5, is DVKVTQSSRYLVKRTGEKVFLECVQDMDHENMFWYRQDPGLGLRLIYFSYDVKMKEKGDIPEGYSVSREKKERFSLILESASTNQTSMYLCASSLSLAESVLVQETQYFGPGTRLLVL.

The J gene is TRBJ1-2, the V gene TRBV6-6; 9 bases fit TRBD1. CDR3 size: 15 residues. The V gene end was trimmed by 0 bases and the J gene end by 4 bases; junction bases not matched to a gene: 3. The germline V gene has CDR1 MNHNY and CDR2 SVGAGI (reference sequence). The CDR3 is CASSYSMTGGYGYTF. In nucleotides, the CDR3 is TGTGCCAGCAGTTACTCGATGACAGGGGGCTATGGCTACACCTTC.

V is TRBV6-5 and J is TRBJ1-6; D perhaps matches TRBD1 (6 bases). V was cut by 4 bases and J by 10 bases, with 11 bases left in between. In germline, CDR1 is MNHEY, CDR2 SVGAGI. The CDR3 totals 13 residues. CDR3: CASSFGGGSPLHF. The CDR3 region has the DNA TGTGCCAGCAGTTTTGGGGGGGGCTCACCCCTCCACTTT.

The rearrangement uses TRBV5-1 and TRBJ2-7; D is perhaps TRBD1 (6 bases). Deletions cut 2 bases from V and 4 bases from J, with 16 bases between. The germline V gene has CDR1 SGHRS and CDR2 YFSETQ. This CDR3 region has 15 residues. The CDR3 DNA reads TGCGCCAGCAGCTTAACACAGGGTAGCATTTACGAGCAGTACTTC. Translated, it gives CASSLTQGSIYEQYF. The whole variable domain, remainder taken from reference TRBV5-1 and TRBJ2-7, is KAGVTQTPRYLIKTRGQQVTLSCSPISGHRSVSWYQQTPGQGLQFLFEYFSETQRNKGNFPGRFSGRQFSNSRSEMNVSTLELGDSALYLCASSLTQGSIYEQYFGPGTRLTVT.